A single T cell receptor (beta chain) is shown here with its context. This sample stems from a study of OX40 agonist ivuxolimab in advanced cancers. Repertoires were generated with immunoSEQ multiplex PCR, while TCRdb's copy carries only in-frame clones and drops some. The sample records approximately 58,000 clones, more than 75% being singletons. Germline loops: CDR1 ENHRY, CDR2 SYGVKD. Trimming cost V 10 bases and J 3 bases, with 11 bases left between them. CDR3 size: 12 residues. Source: CD4+ or CD8+ T cells sorted from blood, taken in a trial of the OX40 agonist ivuxolimab. V and J are TRBV10-3 and TRBJ2-3, with unresolved D. The source is an adult with an advanced solid tumor such as melanoma, head and neck, liver or kidney cancer. Here the CDR3 reads CATTENTDTQYF. The CDR3 bases are TGTGCCACAACGGAGAATACAGATACGCAGTATTTT.